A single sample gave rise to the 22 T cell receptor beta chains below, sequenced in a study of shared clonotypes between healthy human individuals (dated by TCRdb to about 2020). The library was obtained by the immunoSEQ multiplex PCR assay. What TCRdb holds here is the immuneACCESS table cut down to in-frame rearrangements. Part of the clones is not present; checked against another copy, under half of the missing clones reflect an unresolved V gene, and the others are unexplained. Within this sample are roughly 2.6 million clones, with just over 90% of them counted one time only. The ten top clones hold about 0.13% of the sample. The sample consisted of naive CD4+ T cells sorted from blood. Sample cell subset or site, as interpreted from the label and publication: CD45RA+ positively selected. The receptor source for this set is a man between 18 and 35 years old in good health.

CDR3 in DNA: TGCGCCAGCAGCCAAGATTTTGGACACCCGAGCTCCTATAATTCACCCCTCCACTTT. Amino acids: CASSQDFGHPSSYNSPLHF. This sequence joins TRBV4-1 and TRBJ1-6, with a possible D match to TRBD1 (5 bases). The CDR3 contains 19 residues. CDR1 and CDR2 from the germline V gene are MGHRA and YSYEKL. The ends were cut back, 0 bases at V and 0 bases at J, with 15 bases in the middle.

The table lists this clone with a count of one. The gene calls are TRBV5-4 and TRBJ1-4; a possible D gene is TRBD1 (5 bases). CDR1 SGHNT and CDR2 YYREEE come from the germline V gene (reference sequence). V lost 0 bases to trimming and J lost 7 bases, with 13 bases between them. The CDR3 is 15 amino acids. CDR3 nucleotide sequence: TGTGCCAGCAGCTTGGCCCAGGGAGAGGGTGAAAAACTGTTTTTT. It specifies CASSLAQGEGEKLFF.

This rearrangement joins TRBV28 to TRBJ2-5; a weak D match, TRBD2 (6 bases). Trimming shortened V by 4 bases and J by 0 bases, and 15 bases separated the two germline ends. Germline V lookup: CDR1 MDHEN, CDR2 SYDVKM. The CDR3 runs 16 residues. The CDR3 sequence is CASSSPAGKDQETQYF. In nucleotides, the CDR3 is TGTGCCAGCAGTTCCCCAGCGGGCAAAGACCAAGAGACCCAGTACTTC.

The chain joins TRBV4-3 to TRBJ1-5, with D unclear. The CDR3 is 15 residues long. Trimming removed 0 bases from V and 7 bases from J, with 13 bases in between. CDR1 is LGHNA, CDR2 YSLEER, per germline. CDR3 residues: CASSQDLIGGQPQHF. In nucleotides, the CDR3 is TGCGCCAGCAGCCAAGATCTTATCGGAGGGCAGCCCCAGCATTTT.

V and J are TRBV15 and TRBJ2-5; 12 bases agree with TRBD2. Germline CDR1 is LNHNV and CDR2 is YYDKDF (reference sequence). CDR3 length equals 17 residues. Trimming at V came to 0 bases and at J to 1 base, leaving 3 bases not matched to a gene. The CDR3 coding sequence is TGTGCCACCAGCAGAGACCCGACTAGCGGGAGCCAAGAGACCCAGTACTTC. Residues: CATSRDPTSGSQETQYF.

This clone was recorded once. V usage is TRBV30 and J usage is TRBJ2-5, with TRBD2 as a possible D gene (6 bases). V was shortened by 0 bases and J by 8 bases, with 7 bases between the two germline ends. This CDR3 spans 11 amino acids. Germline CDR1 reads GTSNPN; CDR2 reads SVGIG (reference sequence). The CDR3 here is CAWSVGGTQYF. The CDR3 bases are TGTGCCTGGAGTGTGGGGGGAACCCAGTACTTC.

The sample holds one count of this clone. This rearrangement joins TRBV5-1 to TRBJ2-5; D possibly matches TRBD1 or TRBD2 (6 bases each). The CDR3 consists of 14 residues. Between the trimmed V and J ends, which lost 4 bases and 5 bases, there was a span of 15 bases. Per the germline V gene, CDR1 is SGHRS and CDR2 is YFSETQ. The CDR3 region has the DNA TGCGCCAGCAGCCCTGCGGGGCAGGGGGAGACCCAGTACTTC. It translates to CASSPAGQGETQYF.

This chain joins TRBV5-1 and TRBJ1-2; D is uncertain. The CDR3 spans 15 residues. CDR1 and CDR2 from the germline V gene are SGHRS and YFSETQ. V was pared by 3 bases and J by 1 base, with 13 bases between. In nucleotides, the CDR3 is TGCGCCAGCAGCTCTGAGACACTTTTTAACTATGGCTACACCTTC. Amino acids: CASSSETLFNYGYTF.

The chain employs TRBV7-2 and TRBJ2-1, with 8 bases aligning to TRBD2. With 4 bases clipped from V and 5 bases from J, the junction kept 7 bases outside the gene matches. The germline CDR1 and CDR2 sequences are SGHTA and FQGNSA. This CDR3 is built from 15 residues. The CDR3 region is CASSSSGTSNNEQFF. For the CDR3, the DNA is TGTGCCAGCAGCTCGTCCGGGACTAGTAACAATGAGCAGTTCTTC.

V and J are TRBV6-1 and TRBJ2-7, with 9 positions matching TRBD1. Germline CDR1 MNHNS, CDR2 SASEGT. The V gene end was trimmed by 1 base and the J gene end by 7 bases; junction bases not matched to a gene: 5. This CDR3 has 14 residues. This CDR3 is CASSEETTGGEQYF. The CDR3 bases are TGTGCCAGCAGTGAAGAAACGACAGGGGGGGAGCAGTACTTC.

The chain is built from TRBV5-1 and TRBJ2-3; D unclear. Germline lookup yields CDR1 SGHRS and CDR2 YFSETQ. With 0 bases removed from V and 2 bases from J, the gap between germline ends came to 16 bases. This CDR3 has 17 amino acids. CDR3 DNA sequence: TGCGCCAGCAGCTTGGGACAAGGGAAAGGGAACACAGATACGCAGTATTTT. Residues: CASSLGQGKGNTDTQYF.

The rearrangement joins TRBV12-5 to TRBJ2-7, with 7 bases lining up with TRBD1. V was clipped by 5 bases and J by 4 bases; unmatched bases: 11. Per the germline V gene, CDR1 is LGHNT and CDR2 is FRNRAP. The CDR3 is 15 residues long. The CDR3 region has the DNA TGTGCTAGTGGTCCTCTCGACAGGGATCCATACGAGCAGTACTTC. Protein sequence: CASGPLDRDPYEQYF. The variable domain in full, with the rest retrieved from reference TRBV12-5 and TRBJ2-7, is DARVTQTPRHKVTEMGQEVTMRCQPILGHNTVFWYRQTMMQGLELLAYFRNRAPLDDSGMPKDRFSAEMPDATLATLKIQPSEPRDSAVYFCASGPLDRDPYEQYFGPGTRLTVT.

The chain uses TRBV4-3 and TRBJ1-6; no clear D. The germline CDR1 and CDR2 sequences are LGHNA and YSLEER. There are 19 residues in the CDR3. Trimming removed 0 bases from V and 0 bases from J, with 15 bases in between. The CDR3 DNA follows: TGCGCCAGCAGCCAAGATCCGGCTGGCACGAGCTCCTATAATTCACCCCTCCACTTT. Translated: CASSQDPAGTSSYNSPLHF.

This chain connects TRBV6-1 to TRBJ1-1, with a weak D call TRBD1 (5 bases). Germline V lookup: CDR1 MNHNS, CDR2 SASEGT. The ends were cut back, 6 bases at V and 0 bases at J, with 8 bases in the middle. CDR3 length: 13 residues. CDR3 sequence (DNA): TGTGCCAGCAGGGCAGGGATGAACACTGAAGCTTTCTTT. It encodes CASRAGMNTEAFF.

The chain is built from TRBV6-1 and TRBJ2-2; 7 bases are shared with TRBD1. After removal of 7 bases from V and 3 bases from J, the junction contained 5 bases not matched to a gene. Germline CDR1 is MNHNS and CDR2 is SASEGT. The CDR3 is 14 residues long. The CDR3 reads CASTTTGDTGELFF. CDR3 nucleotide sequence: TGTGCCAGCACTACAACAGGGGACACCGGGGAGCTGTTTTTT.

CDR3 residues: CASSVAGTPETDTQYF. In DNA, the CDR3 is TGTGCCAGCAGTGTCGCAGGGACCCCCGAAACAGATACGCAGTATTTT. The V call is TRBV2, the J call TRBJ2-3; D is possibly TRBD1 or TRBD2 (5 bases each). CDR1 and CDR2 (germline): SNHLY, FYNNEI. This CDR3 has 16 amino acids. V shed 4 bases and J shed 3 bases, with 17 bases lying between them. The variable domain in full, with the rest retrieved from reference TRBV2 and TRBJ2-3, is EPEVTQTPSHQVTQMGQEVILRCVPISNHLYFYWYRQILGQKVEFLVSFYNNEISEKSEIFDDQFSVERPDGSNFTLKIRSTKLEDSAMYFCASSVAGTPETDTQYFGPGTRLTVL.

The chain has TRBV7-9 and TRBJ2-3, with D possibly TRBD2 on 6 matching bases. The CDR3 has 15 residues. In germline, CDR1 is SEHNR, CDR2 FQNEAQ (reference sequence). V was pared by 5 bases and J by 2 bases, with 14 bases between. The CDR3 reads CASSLTEGFTDTQYF. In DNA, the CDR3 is TGTGCCAGCAGCCTGACGGAGGGCTTCACAGATACGCAGTATTTT.

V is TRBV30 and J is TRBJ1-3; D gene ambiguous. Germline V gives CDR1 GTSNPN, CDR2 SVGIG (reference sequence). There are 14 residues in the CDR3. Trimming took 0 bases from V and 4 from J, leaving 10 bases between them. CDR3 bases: TGTGCCTGGAGTGTAGGAGGGCAAGGAAACACCATATATTTT. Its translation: CAWSVGGQGNTIYF.

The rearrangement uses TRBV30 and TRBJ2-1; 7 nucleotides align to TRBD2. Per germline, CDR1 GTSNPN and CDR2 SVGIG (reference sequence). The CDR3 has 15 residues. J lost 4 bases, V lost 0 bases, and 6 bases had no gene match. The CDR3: CAWSVISGMYNEQFF. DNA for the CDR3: TGTGCCTGGAGTGTAATAAGCGGGATGTACAATGAGCAGTTCTTC.

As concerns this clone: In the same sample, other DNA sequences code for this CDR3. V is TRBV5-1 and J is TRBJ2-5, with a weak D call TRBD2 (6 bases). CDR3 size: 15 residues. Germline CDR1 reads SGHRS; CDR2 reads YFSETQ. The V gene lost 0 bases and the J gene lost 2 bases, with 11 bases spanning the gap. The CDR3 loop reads CASSLGGTGQETQYF. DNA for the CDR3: TGCGCCAGCAGCTTGGGGGGGACTGGGCAAGAGACCCAGTACTTC.

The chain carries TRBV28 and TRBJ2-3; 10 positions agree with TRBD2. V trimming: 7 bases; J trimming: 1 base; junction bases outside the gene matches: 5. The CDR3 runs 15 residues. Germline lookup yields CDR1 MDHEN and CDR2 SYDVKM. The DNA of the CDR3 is TGTGCCAGCACCTACCTAGCGGGGGGCACAGATACGCAGTATTTT. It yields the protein CASTYLAGGTDTQYF.

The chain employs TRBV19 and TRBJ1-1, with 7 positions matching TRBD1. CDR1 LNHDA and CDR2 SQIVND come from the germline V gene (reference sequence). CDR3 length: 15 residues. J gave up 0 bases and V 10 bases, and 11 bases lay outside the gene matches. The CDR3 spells CATILRDRMNTEAFF. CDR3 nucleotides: TGTGCCACGATCCTCCGGGACAGAATGAACACTGAAGCTTTCTTT.